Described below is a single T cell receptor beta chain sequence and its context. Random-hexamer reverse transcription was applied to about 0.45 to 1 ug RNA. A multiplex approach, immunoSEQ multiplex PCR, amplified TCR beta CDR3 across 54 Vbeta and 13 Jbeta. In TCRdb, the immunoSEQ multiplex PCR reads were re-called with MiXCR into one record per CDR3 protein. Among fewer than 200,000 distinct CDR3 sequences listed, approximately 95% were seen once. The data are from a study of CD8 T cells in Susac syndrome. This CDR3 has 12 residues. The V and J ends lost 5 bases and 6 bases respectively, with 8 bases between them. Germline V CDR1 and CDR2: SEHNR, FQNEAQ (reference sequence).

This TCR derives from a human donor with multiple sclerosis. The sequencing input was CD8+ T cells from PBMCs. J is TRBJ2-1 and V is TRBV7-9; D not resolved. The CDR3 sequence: CASSPHFNEQFF. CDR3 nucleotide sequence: TGTGCCAGCAGCCCCCATTTCAATGAGCAGTTCTTC.